This TCR beta chain was observed in a study of T cells in Graves' hyperthyroidism and ophthalmopathy. The CDR3 is made up of 15 amino acids. Trimming pared 6 bases from V and 8 bases from J, leaving 20 bases between. Pregnant or lactating patients were excluded, as were those with uncontrolled infection or other autoimmune disease. This clonotype showed up many times. What was amplified from RNA transcripts were TCR beta CDR3 regions. With the HTBI primer set, the TCR CDR3 went through a first round of RT-PCR. From the multiplex PCR reads, TCRdb called clonotypes with MiXCR, one entry per CDR3 protein. The table has a few hundred thousand distinct CDR3 sequences, 13% to 15% seen once.

The receptor's source is a woman between 40 and 50 years old with Graves' hyperthyroidism. Sequences were obtained from blood. The chain has TRBV12-3 or TRBV12-4 and TRBJ1-5; maybe TRBD1 (6 bases). Here the CDR3 reads CASSLQQGGTEPQHF. CDR3 DNA: TGTGCCAGCAGCCTCCAACAGGGAGGGACGGAGCCCCAGCATTTT.